This T cell receptor (beta chain) was documented in a study of long-term antiretroviral therapy in people with HIV (dated by TCRdb to the early 2020s). For the wider study: The earliest samples were collected approximately a decade before the 2015 WHO recommendation for immediate ART, a period when ART was typically delayed until CD4 counts fell. A retrospective serial study tested whether changes in peripheral blood TRB repertoire composition and diversity were associated with ART initiation and durable HIV suppression. About two fifths of the roughly 30 participants with HIV were female. No cross-contamination during QIAcube processing was seen in test extractions of a monoclonal T-cell line run alongside 33 polyclonal samples. A total of roughly 180 cryopreserved PBMC samples were contributed to the cohort by 30 adults with confirmed HIV infection, with samples collected serially over a mean of 6 years (range 1-12). Study-wide findings and limitations: Because PBMC availability was limited, only the TCR beta chain was sequenced, with no alpha chain pairing. Unsorted PBMC were profiled instead of sorted CD4+ and CD8+ T cells because pre-ART samples had limited cell numbers. No data were available on ART adherence, viral resistance or therapy changes, limiting inferences about post-ART repertoire changes. The samples span the years 2004 to 2017, and the ART regimens used at that time may not be as effective as current regimens. At every time point, the repertoire was dominated by expanded TRB clones first identified before ART initiation, although this dominance fluctuated and, in many PLHIV, declined after ART. HIV repertoires had narrower CDR3 length ranges than controls, and the network structure suggested an antigen-experienced repertoire that shifted only slightly toward naive after ART. Starting ART was linked to a significant rise in TRB diversity, yet even with long-term ART the diversity remained significantly lower than in transplant donor controls.

Points on this clone: Its antigen is not yet known. The input lacks base qualities; no much larger clone sits a single base away.

Participants were included only if at least one PBMC sample before ART initiation and at least two post-ART samples were available. All participants with HIV were treated in the United States of America. Before DNA extraction, cryopreserved samples of roughly 0.9-11 million PBMC were thawed and then washed. At the time of the earliest PBMC sample, participants with HIV were aged between roughly 23 and 60 years. Each participant contributed PBMC samples from 1-4 timepoints before ART initiation and 2-8 timepoints after ART initiation, with a median of 7 samples. Serial HIV viral load, CD4+ T-cell count, ART history and demographic data were obtained for every participant. Genomic DNA was extracted from unsorted PBMC with a Qiagen kit on a QIAcube, processed in batches of 12 samples. The immunoSEQ hsTCRB v3.0 assay was used at survey level resolution to sequence the TRB variable region. A depth of about 40,000-50,000 T-cell genomes per sample was targeted for TRB sequencing. TRB libraries were pooled and sequenced on an Illumina MiSeq using a v3 150-cycle kit. In the original analysis: Repertoire analysis was run in R within a reproducible Nextflow workflow that covered QC, data transformation and analysis. LymphoSeq2, an R package for AIRR-Seq data exploration, was used to implement custom analyses. A few samples that yielded fewer than 5000 total TRB sequences were excluded, so that 200 or so HIV repertoires were analyzed. Among the 188 retained HIV repertoires, 59 were collected before ART initiation and 129 were collected after ART initiation. Repertoires were downsampled to 5000 TRB nucleotide sequences, with summary statistics averaged over 100 downsampling iterations. Only TRB sequences with CDR3 regions of at least seven amino acids were retained for analysis. Two measures captured diversity: a Shannon entropy-derived clonality score and the Gini coefficient. In repertoire networks, the top 5000 CDR3 amino acid sequences were linked whenever an edit distance of one separated two sequences. For TRB CDR3 amino acid sequences, antigen specificity groups and MHC restriction were predicted with GLIPH2. To flag known CMV, EBV, HIV or tissue antigen associations, CDR3 amino acid sequences were matched against VDJdb and McPAS-TCR. Pre-ART, post-ART and control groups were compared with Wilcoxon signed-rank tests and Holm-Bonferroni correction. Drawn from immuneACCESS, this table holds only the in-frame rearrangements with V and J called that TCRdb kept. Clones are partly lost; checked studies trace under half to an unresolved V gene and leave the rest unexplained. V and J calls and clone size are given by that table; D and trimming were obtained from the DNA. The sample profile shows over 30,000 clones; roughly 97% of them were found once. The ten largest clones take up 2.5% to 3% of the sample.

From the cysteine through the phenylalanine, the CDR3 covers 13 amino acids. The sequence is cut down to CDR3 DNA, 39 bases in frame from base 1. The source material was unsorted PBMCs, sampled 6.9 years after starting antiretroviral therapy. The TCR was taken from a man under 40 with HIV. The rearranged segments are TRBV12-1 and TRBJ1-5. TRBV12-1 is noted as a pseudogene. The sequence in DNA is TGTGCCAGCGTATACCCGGGGGGCCAGCCCCAGCATTTT. This yields the protein CASVYPGGQPQHF.